This entry lists 25 T cell receptor beta chains sequenced from one sample in a study of Ad26.COV2.S vaccination and SARS-CoV-2 variants. Clones were read by immunoSEQ multiplex PCR, and TCRdb kept only the in-frame ones, dropping some. The table has 350,000 to 450,000 clones, around 87% seen once. Described treatment: about 20 received Ad26.COV2.S at low or high dose, single or two shots; a few received placebo; per-sample allocation not given. Sampling occurred on day 63 after the first vaccine or placebo injection. The sequencing here drew on peripheral blood, taken in a trial of Ad26.COV2.S vaccine versus placebo. The receptor set was obtained from a person aged 18 to 59 who received the Ad26.COV2.S COVID-19 vaccine or a placebo.

This rearrangement joins TRBV4-2 to TRBJ2-7, with 10 bases matching TRBD2. Germline-derived CDR1 and CDR2 are LGHNA and YNFKEQ. This CDR3 region has 17 residues. V gave up 0 bases and J gave up 2 bases; unmatched junction bases: 7. CDR3 protein: CASSQEGPSGGPYEQYF. In nucleotides, the CDR3 is TGTGCCAGCAGCCAAGAGGGCCCTAGCGGGGGTCCCTACGAGCAGTACTTC.

This chain uses TRBV11-2 with TRBJ1-1, with a possible D match to TRBD1 (6 bases). The CDR3 has 13 amino acids. V was trimmed by 5 bases and J by 5 bases, leaving 12 bases between them. Germline V gene lookup returns CDR1 SGHAT and CDR2 FQNNGV. The CDR3 is CASSVRGGTEAFF. In DNA, the CDR3 is TGTGCCAGCAGCGTAAGAGGGGGAACTGAAGCTTTCTTT. The entire variable domain, with the rest obtained from reference TRBV11-2 and TRBJ1-1, is as follows: EAGVAQSPRYKIIEKRQSVAFWCNPISGHATLYWYQQILGQGPKLLIQFQNNGVVDDSQLPKDRFSAERLKGVDSTLKIQPAKLEDSAVYLCASSVRGGTEAFFGQGTRLTVV.

The V and J genes are TRBV6-5 and TRBJ2-7, with 12 positions matching TRBD2. The ends lost 6 bases at V and 3 bases at J; junction bases unmatched: 3. This CDR3 has 14 residues. Germline loops: CDR1 MNHEY, CDR2 SVGAGI. CDR3 residues: CASSPGLAGYEQYF. CDR3 in DNA: TGTGCCAGCAGCCCGGGACTAGCGGGCTACGAGCAGTACTTC.

This rearrangement joins TRBV23-1 to TRBJ2-3; possible D gene TRBD2, 6 bases. TRBV23-1 is marked as an open reading frame, function uncertain. V lost 8 bases to trimming and J lost 3 bases, with 18 bases between them. The CDR3 loop spans 15 amino acids. The CDR3 coding sequence is TGCGCCAGCGGGAGGACGCCTGGAAGTACAGATACGCAGTATTTT. Amino acids: CASGRTPGSTDTQYF.

The chain joins TRBV7-8 to TRBJ1-2; 11 bases are shared with TRBD1. This CDR3 is built from 15 residues. CDR1 and CDR2 (germline): SGHVS, FQNEAQ. V was pared by 5 bases and J by 4 bases, with 6 bases of the junction left unmatched. CDR3: CASSPGTGGAYGYTF. The CDR3 DNA reads as TGTGCCAGCAGCCCCGGGACAGGGGGTGCCTATGGCTACACCTTC.

V usage is TRBV7-9 and J usage is TRBJ1-5; tentatively, D is TRBD1 (5 bases). Trimming took 5 bases from V and 0 from J, leaving 17 bases between them. Germline V lookup: CDR1 SEHNR, CDR2 FQNEAQ (reference sequence). The CDR3 length is 17 residues. In DNA form, the CDR3 reads TGTGCCAGCAGCAGGGGACTTACTACGGATAGCAATCAGCCCCAGCATTTT. Translation: CASSRGLTTDSNQPQHF.

The chain combines TRBV19 with TRBJ2-1, with 13 bases lining up with TRBD2. The CDR3 sequence is 15 residues long. Per the germline V gene, CDR1 is LNHDA and CDR2 is SQIVND (reference sequence). The trim removed 4 bases at V and 7 bases at J, leaving 4 bases unmatched. CDR3 DNA sequence: TGTGCCAGTAGTACGGGACTAGCGGGGTGGAATGAGCAGTTCTTC. Its protein product is CASSTGLAGWNEQFF.

There are a few counts of this clone. The rearrangement joins TRBV6-5 to TRBJ1-1; the D is unclear. This CDR3 has 13 amino acids. Deletions cut 2 bases from V and 2 bases from J, with 6 bases between. From germline, CDR1 is MNHEY and CDR2 SVGAGI. The CDR3 sequence is CASSYGENTEAFF. In DNA form, the CDR3 reads TGTGCCAGCAGTTACGGGGAAAACACTGAAGCTTTCTTT.

The rearrangement uses TRBV25-1 and TRBJ1-2; TRBD1 aligns across 9 bases. The CDR3 loop spans 11 amino acids. V was pared by 5 bases and J by 10 bases, with 2 bases of the junction left unmatched. From germline, CDR1 is MGHDK and CDR2 SYGVNS. The CDR3 loop reads CASSRQGDYTF. The DNA of the CDR3 is TGTGCCAGCAGTCGACAGGGGGACTACACCTTC.

The V and J genes are TRBV4-1 and TRBJ2-7; possibly TRBD2 for D (6 bases). The germline V gene encodes CDR1 MGHRA and CDR2 YSYEKL. The CDR3 spans 15 residues. V lost 1 base to trimming and J lost 6 bases, with 16 bases between them. DNA for the CDR3: TGCGCCAGCAGCCAAGGGAGGGCGGCAACATCCGAGCAGTACTTC. It encodes CASSQGRAATSEQYF.

The chain carries TRBV9 and TRBJ2-7; 8 bases align to TRBD1. Germline V CDR1 and CDR2: SGDLS, YYNGEE. The trim removed 7 bases at V and 5 bases at J, leaving 2 bases unmatched. CDR3 length: 11 amino acids. The CDR3 region has the DNA TGTGCCAGCGGACAGGGCCACGAGCAGTACTTC. Its protein product is CASGQGHEQYF.

The genes are TRBV7-6 and TRBJ2-5; D may be TRBD1 (6 bases). This CDR3 contains 13 residues. Trimming left V 5 bases short and J 5 bases short, with 12 bases between. Germline CDR1 is SGHVS and CDR2 is FNYEAQ. The CDR3 here is CASSVQGPETQYF. CDR3 nucleotides: TGTGCCAGCAGCGTACAGGGTCCCGAGACCCAGTACTTC.

V usage is TRBV15 and J usage is TRBJ1-1; 7 nucleotides align to TRBD1. This CDR3 comprises 16 residues. Looked up from germline, CDR1 is LNHNV and CDR2 is YYDKDF (reference sequence). Unmatched junction bases numbered 5, after V lost 1 base and J lost 0 bases. The CDR3 sequence: CATSRGTGTLNTEAFF. The CDR3 nucleotides are TGTGCCACCAGCAGAGGGACAGGCACCCTGAACACTGAAGCTTTCTTT.

The chain combines TRBV10-1 with TRBJ1-6, with TRBD1 matching 8 bases. CDR3 size: 17 residues. Germline assignment: CDR1 WNHNN and CDR2 SYGVQD (reference sequence). V was pared by 1 base and J by 14 bases, with 16 bases of the junction left unmatched. The CDR3 bases are TGCGCCAGCAGTGAGTACCTGGAGACAGGGGCCTATTTGACCCTCCACTTT. This gives the protein CASSEYLETGAYLTLHF.

This chain joins TRBV30 and TRBJ1-5; D is ambiguous. From germline, CDR1 is GTSNPN and CDR2 SVGIG (reference sequence). The CDR3 contains 13 residues. Trimming left V 2 bases short and J 6 bases short, with 11 bases between. CDR3 sequence reads: CAWSRLGVQPQHF. CDR3 coding DNA: TGTGCCTGGAGTAGGCTTGGGGTTCAGCCCCAGCATTTT.

This sequence joins TRBV5-4 and TRBJ2-3; 9 nucleotides match TRBD1. V lost 4 bases, J lost 3 bases, and 9 bases stayed unmatched. The V gene's germline CDR1 is SGHNT and CDR2 YYREEE (reference sequence). The CDR3 has 16 amino acids. The CDR3 loop reads CASSLNRGRGTDTQYF. CDR3 in DNA: TGTGCCAGCAGCCTTAACAGGGGGCGCGGGACAGATACGCAGTATTTT.

J is TRBJ1-6 and V is TRBV7-9, with unresolved D. Germline CDR1 SEHNR, CDR2 FQNEAQ (reference sequence). The CDR3 extends over 16 amino acids. V dropped 2 bases and J dropped 7 bases, with 15 bases sitting between them. The CDR3 nucleotides are TGTGCCAGCAGCTTACCCGAAGCGGAAAGGAATTCACCCCTCCACTTT. It encodes CASSLPEAERNSPLHF.

The chain combines TRBV27 with TRBJ2-2, with D uncertain. V lost 6 bases and J 3 bases, leaving 8 bases between the germline ends. Looked up from germline, CDR1 is MNHEY and CDR2 is SMNVEV (reference sequence). The CDR3 is made up of 13 amino acids. The CDR3 nucleotides are TGTGCCAGCAGGTCACAGCACACCGGGGAGCTGTTTTTT. It codes for CASRSQHTGELFF.

This sequence joins TRBV6-2 or TRBV6-3 and TRBJ1-1; D is undetermined. Looked up from germline, CDR1 is MNHEY and CDR2 is SVGEGT. CDR3 length equals 13 residues. The V end was cut by 5 bases, the J end by 6 bases, with 13 bases between. The CDR3 region has the DNA TGTGCCAGCAGTCCGATCGGTGGACCTGAAGCTTTCTTT. It translates to CASSPIGGPEAFF.

The chain links TRBV5-4 to TRBJ2-2; D possibly corresponds to TRBD1 (5 bases). Germline V gene data show CDR1 as SGHNT and CDR2 as YYREEE (reference sequence). This CDR3 region has 13 residues. V lost 3 bases and J lost 3, with 6 bases in between. The CDR3 sequence: CASSSGYTGELFF. Written as DNA, the CDR3 is TGTGCCAGCAGCTCAGGGTACACCGGGGAGCTGTTTTTT.

The chain employs TRBV7-2 and TRBJ1-5, with D perhaps TRBD1 (5 bases). Trimming removed 5 bases from V and 0 bases from J, with 11 bases in between. Per the germline V gene, CDR1 is SGHTA and CDR2 is FQGNSA. The CDR3 runs 15 residues. In DNA form, the CDR3 reads TGTGCCAGCAGCACGGGACCCTATAGCAATCAGCCCCAGCATTTT. Its protein product is CASSTGPYSNQPQHF.

This chain joins TRBV19 and TRBJ1-6; 7 nucleotides line up with TRBD1. This CDR3 region has 14 residues. Germline CDR1 LNHDA, CDR2 SQIVND (reference sequence). With V trimmed by 7 bases and J by 9 bases, 9 bases remained unmatched. DNA for the CDR3: TGTGCCAGTACCGTCCGGGACAGCCTTTCACCCCTCCACTTT. Amino acids: CASTVRDSLSPLHF.

The chain employs TRBV9 and TRBJ2-5; 10 positions match TRBD2. Looked up from germline, CDR1 is SGDLS and CDR2 is YYNGEE. J gave up 0 bases and V 1 base, and 0 bases lay outside the gene matches. The CDR3 consists of 15 residues. CDR3 sequence (DNA): TGTGCCAGCAGCGTAACTAGCGGGGACCAAGAGACCCAGTACTTC. Translated: CASSVTSGDQETQYF.

The chain carries TRBV27 and TRBJ1-5; tentatively, D is TRBD1 (5 bases). From germline, CDR1 is MNHEY and CDR2 SMNVEV (reference sequence). V shed 5 bases and J shed 0 bases, with 11 bases lying between them. This CDR3 has 15 amino acids. CDR3 bases: TGTGCCAGCAGTCCGACGGGGGTTAGCAATCAGCCCCAGCATTTT. As protein: CASSPTGVSNQPQHF.

This chain uses TRBV5-6 with TRBJ1-6; no definite D call. The V gene lost 0 bases and the J gene lost 5 bases, with 6 bases spanning the gap. CDR3 length: 14 amino acids. Germline loops: CDR1 SGHDT, CDR2 YYEEEE. The CDR3 region has the DNA TGTGCCAGCAGCTTGGACATAGATAATTCACCCCTCCACTTT. Its protein product is CASSLDIDNSPLHF.